Listed below are T cell receptor beta chains from one sample, sequenced in a study of T cell changes during pregnancy in multiple sclerosis. Clones were sequenced by immunoSEQ multiplex PCR, and TCRdb holds only the in-frame ones, with some missing. The sample shows about 70,000 clones, 85% to 95% of them seen only once. This specimen consisted of peripheral blood, obtained in the third trimester of pregnancy. Receptors were obtained from a female donor with multiple sclerosis, enrolled in a pregnancy study. The CDR3 runs from the conserved cysteine through the conserved F or W. The D gene is left open where the match is weak. A row's size may be missing; if present it is once, few, many or a size class.

NA	TRBV28	TRBJ2-5	TRBD2	CASSSASGYQETQYF	TGTGCCAGCAGTTCGGCTAGCGGCTACCAAGAGACCCAGTACTTC
NA	TRBV29-1	TRBJ2-1	TRBD2	CSVIYPAGAFEQFF	TGCAGCGTTATTTATCCAGCGGGAGCCTTTGAGCAGTTCTTC
NA	TRBV5-1	TRBJ2-1	NA	CASSSILAAQDNEQFF	TGCGCCAGCAGCTCTATACTAGCTGCGCAAGACAATGAGCAGTTCTTC
NA	TRBV28	TRBJ2-1	TRBD2	CASSFGLTSPYNEQFF	TGTGCCAGCAGTTTTGGCCTGACTAGCCCATACAATGAGCAGTTCTTC
NA	TRBV7-8	TRBJ2-1	NA	CASRPVDSSSYNEQFF	TGTGCCAGCAGACCCGTGGACAGCAGCTCCTACAATGAGCAGTTCTTC
NA	TRBV13	TRBJ1-1	NA	CASSLVSNTEAFF	TGTGCCAGCAGCTTAGTATCTAACACTGAAGCTTTCTTT
NA	TRBV9	TRBJ2-4	NA	CASSVGGGAKNIQYF	TGTGCCAGCAGCGTTGGCGGAGGAGCCAAAAACATTCAGTACTTC
NA	TRBV5-4	TRBJ2-2	NA	CASSLAGTPFNTGELFF	TGTGCCAGCAGCTTGGCCGGGACACCGTTTAACACCGGGGAGCTGTTTTTT
NA	TRBV6-5	TRBJ1-5	NA	CASSYGYQGNQPQHF	TGTGCCAGCAGTTACGGGTACCAGGGGAATCAGCCCCAGCATTTT
once	TRBV6-1	TRBJ2-3	NA	CASSEAVRSPVDTQYF	TGTGCCAGCAGTGAAGCGGTACGGAGCCCCGTGGATACGCAGTATTTT
once	TRBV28	TRBJ2-7	NA	CASSVHVLAIKTYEQYF	TGTGCCAGCAGCGTCCACGTTCTAGCCATCAAAACCTACGAGCAGTACTTC
NA	TRBV5-4	TRBJ1-1	TRBD1	CASSPGGANTEAFF	TGTGCCAGCAGCCCAGGGGGCGCGAACACTGAAGCTTTCTTT
NA	TRBV4-1	TRBJ2-7	TRBD2	CASRPLAGPHEQYF	TGCGCCAGCAGACCACTAGCGGGTCCTCACGAGCAGTACTTC
NA	TRBV7-6	TRBJ1-5	NA	CASSLAPDQPQHF	TGTGCCAGCAGCTTAGCGCCGGATCAGCCCCAGCATTTT
NA	TRBV7-3	TRBJ2-3	NA	CASSPVAASTDTQYF	TGTGCCAGCAGCCCAGTAGCGGCTAGCACAGATACGCAGTATTTT
NA	TRBV10-1	TRBJ1-3	NA	CASRSQRTPSSGNTIYF	TGCGCCAGCAGAAGTCAAAGGACACCCTCCTCTGGAAACACCATATATTTT
NA	TRBV7-2	TRBJ2-7	NA	CASSLEDRSYEQYF	TGTGCCAGCAGCTTGGAAGACAGGTCCTACGAGCAGTACTTC
once	TRBV5-1	TRBJ1-2	NA	CASSSTGYGEGQGYTF	TGCGCCAGCAGCTCAACTGGTTACGGGGAAGGTCAGGGCTACACCTTC
NA	TRBV7-2	TRBJ2-1	TRBD1	CASILSGTGVSYNEQFF	TGTGCCAGCATCCTTAGTGGGACAGGGGTCTCCTACAATGAGCAGTTCTTC
few	TRBV6-1	TRBJ1-2	NA	CASSEAPGVNYGYTF	TGTGCCAGCAGTGAAGCGCCGGGGGTTAACTATGGCTACACCTTC
NA	TRBV5-4	TRBJ2-5	TRBD1	CASSAQTGGLLMTQYF	TGTGCCAGCAGCGCCCAGACAGGGGGACTACTCATGACCCAGTACTTC
NA	TRBV27	TRBJ2-3	TRBD1	CASSLPQGGTDTQYF	TGTGCCAGCAGTTTACCCCAGGGGGGCACAGATACGCAGTATTTT
NA	TRBV5-1	TRBJ2-7	TRBD1	CASSPGTGSLHEQYF	TGCGCCAGCAGCCCCGGGACAGGGAGCCTCCACGAGCAGTACTTC
NA	TRBV7-9	TRBJ1-4	NA	CASSLRTETGINEKLFF	TGTGCCAGCAGCCTCAGGACAGAGACTGGGATAAATGAAAAACTGTTTTTT
NA	TRBV4-3	TRBJ2-7	TRBD2	CASSQERTRPHEQYF	TGCGCCAGCAGCCAAGAACGGACTAGGCCTCACGAGCAGTACTTC
NA	TRBV18	TRBJ2-1	TRBD2	CASSPAGLAGLNEQFF	TGTGCCAGCTCACCGGCGGGACTAGCGGGTCTCAATGAGCAGTTCTTC
NA	TRBV11-2	TRBJ2-3	TRBD2	CASSQTSGSVDTQYF	TGTGCCAGCAGCCAGACTAGCGGGAGTGTCGATACGCAGTATTTT
NA	TRBV10-3	TRBJ2-1	TRBD2	CAIALAGYNEQFF	TGTGCCATCGCCCTAGCGGGATACAATGAGCAGTTCTTC